The 15 T cell receptor beta chains presented below share a single source sample, sequenced in a study of cytomegalovirus exposure and HLA in healthy donors. The PCR employed 60 Vbeta primers together with 13 Jbeta primers. Clones were read by immunoSEQ multiplex PCR, and TCRdb kept only the in-frame ones, dropping some. The table records approximately 77,000 clones, around 80% of them present only once. Sample: PBMCs. These receptors were taken from a male donor in good health and CMV-seropositive.

This chain joins TRBV5-1 and TRBJ2-1; TRBD2 might be the D (6 bases). The CDR3 length is 15 residues. V lost 5 bases to trimming and J lost 4 bases, with 16 bases between them. Germline CDR1 reads SGHRS; CDR2 reads YFSETQ. Here the CDR3 DNA reads TGCGCCAGCAGTACCGGGACTGAAGCTTACAATGAGCAGTTCTTC. It encodes CASSTGTEAYNEQFF.

The chain couples TRBV30 to TRBJ1-2; D is uncertain. Germline CDR1 is GTSNPN and CDR2 is SVGIG (reference sequence). Trimming pared 0 bases from V and 7 bases from J, leaving 12 bases between. This CDR3 is 13 amino acids long. CDR3: CAWSVNGWVGYTF. CDR3 DNA sequence: TGTGCCTGGAGTGTAAACGGGTGGGTTGGCTACACCTTC.

This clone was seen once. This chain joins TRBV15 and TRBJ2-7, with 8 bases lining up with TRBD2. The CDR3 has 15 amino acids. CDR1 LNHNV and CDR2 YYDKDF come from the germline V gene (reference sequence). V was clipped by 7 bases and J by 0 bases; unmatched bases: 8. The CDR3 reads CATTPGGALSYEQYF. CDR3 nucleotide sequence: TGTGCCACCACCCCGGGGGGGGCCCTCTCCTACGAGCAGTACTTC. Full variable domain (rest looked up from reference TRBV15 and TRBJ2-7): DAMVIQNPRYQVTQFGKPVTLSCSQTLNHNVMYWYQQKSSQAPKLLFHYYDKDFNNEADTPDNFQSRRPNTSFCFLDIRSPGLGDTAMYLCATTPGGALSYEQYFGPGTRLTVT.

The chain is built from TRBV7-8 and TRBJ1-5; no firm D call. This CDR3 spans 17 amino acids. The germline V gene encodes CDR1 SGHVS and CDR2 FQNEAQ. V was cut by 4 bases and J by 2 bases, with 18 bases left in between. The CDR3 sequence: CASSSRLREAGNQPQHF. DNA for the CDR3: TGTGCCAGCAGCTCGCGCCTGAGGGAGGCAGGCAATCAGCCCCAGCATTTT. Full variable domain (outside the CDR3, taken from reference TRBV7-8 and TRBJ1-5): GAGVSQSPRYKVAKRGQDVALRCDPISGHVSLFWYQQALGQGPEFLTYFQNEAQLDKSGLPSDRFFAERPEGSVSTLKIQRTQQEDSAVYLCASSSRLREAGNQPQHFGDGTRLSIL.

The chain employs TRBV28 and TRBJ2-7, with 7 bases aligning to TRBD1. Losses at the gene ends were 2 bases for V and 2 bases for J; bases not matched to a gene: 3. The CDR3 sequence is 14 residues long. Germline V lookup: CDR1 MDHEN, CDR2 SYDVKM. The CDR3 is CASSLRQGPYEQYF. As DNA, the CDR3 is TGTGCCAGCAGTTTAAGACAGGGTCCCTACGAGCAGTACTTC.

The chain joins TRBV2 to TRBJ2-7; 7 bases are shared with TRBD1. Losses at the gene ends were 7 bases for V and 2 bases for J; bases not matched to a gene: 5. In germline, CDR1 is SNHLY, CDR2 FYNNEI. The CDR3 sequence is 13 residues long. CDR3 region: CASMDRLPYEQYF. The CDR3 region has the DNA TGTGCCAGCATGGACAGGCTACCCTACGAGCAGTACTTC.

The rearrangement uses TRBV6-1 and TRBJ2-5; 9 bases line up with TRBD1. Germline assignment: CDR1 MNHNS and CDR2 SASEGT. V was pared by 6 bases and J by 1 base, with 3 bases of the junction left unmatched. The CDR3 extends over 14 amino acids. CDR3: CASSLQGAQETQYF. CDR3 coding DNA: TGTGCCAGCAGCCTACAGGGGGCCCAAGAGACCCAGTACTTC.

This chain uses TRBV6-1 with TRBJ2-3; D may be TRBD2 (5 bases). The germline V gene has CDR1 MNHNS and CDR2 SASEGT. Trimming cost V 7 bases and J 5 bases, with 19 bases left between them. The CDR3 sequence is 15 residues long. CDR3 nucleotides: TGTGCCAGCAAAATTATAGCACTAGACATAGATACGCAGTATTTT. Protein product: CASKIIALDIDTQYF.

This chain uses TRBV27 with TRBJ2-5, with 13 bases that match TRBD2. CDR3 length: 16 amino acids. Germline V gene lookup returns CDR1 MNHEY and CDR2 SMNVEV (reference sequence). V dropped 3 bases and J dropped 2; count of bases not matched to a gene: 3. In nucleotides, the CDR3 is TGTGCCAGCAGTTTCCGGACTAGCGGGGGTCAAGAGACCCAGTACTTC. It codes for CASSFRTSGGQETQYF.

The chain is built from TRBV4-2 and TRBJ2-5, with 7 bases matching TRBD2. CDR3 length: 17 amino acids. Germline V gene sequence: CDR1 LGHNA, CDR2 YNFKEQ. Trimming took 0 bases from V and 2 from J; bases not matched to a gene: 9. The CDR3 DNA follows: TGTGCCAGCAGCCAAGATGGTCCAGCGGGGAATCAAGAGACCCAGTACTTC. Encoded protein: CASSQDGPAGNQETQYF.

This clone came up a few times. The genes are TRBV29-1 and TRBJ1-2; 7 bases agree with TRBD1. CDR1 SQVTM and CDR2 ANQGSEA come from the germline V gene. The V segment lost 3 bases and the J segment 6 bases; nucleotides outside the gene matches: 10. The CDR3 runs 14 residues. The CDR3 sequence is CSVDKDRVGDGYTF. The CDR3 DNA follows: TGCAGCGTTGATAAAGACAGGGTTGGTGATGGCTACACCTTC.

The V call is TRBV6-5, the J call TRBJ2-4, with 7 bases aligning to TRBD1. V gave up 4 bases and J gave up 1 base; unmatched junction bases: 4. CDR3 length: 15 residues. Germline CDR1 reads MNHEY; CDR2 reads SVGAGI. The CDR3 here is CASSLRTGAKNIQYF. The CDR3 region has the DNA TGTGCCAGCAGTTTAAGGACAGGTGCCAAAAACATTCAGTACTTC.

V is TRBV7-6 and J is TRBJ2-7; TRBD2 matches at 7 bases. J was trimmed by 3 bases and V by 1 base; bases with no gene match: 0. The CDR3 has 13 amino acids. Looked up from germline, CDR1 is SGHVS and CDR2 is FNYEAQ. The CDR3 sequence is CASSLGEGYEQYF. The CDR3, as DNA: TGTGCCAGCAGCTTAGGGGAGGGCTACGAGCAGTACTTC.

In this sample, this clone turned up a few times. V gene TRBV5-8 combines with J gene TRBJ2-7; tentatively, D is TRBD2 (6 bases). V was pared by 0 bases and J by 3 bases, with 13 bases between. Germline V gives CDR1 SGHTS, CDR2 YDEGEE. CDR3 length: 15 residues. CDR3 in amino acids: CASSLAGSRGYEQYF. In DNA form, the CDR3 reads TGTGCCAGCAGCTTGGCCGGGAGTAGGGGCTACGAGCAGTACTTC.

This CDR3 is CAWSGAGASTDTQYF. For the CDR3, the DNA is TGTGCCTGGAGTGGAGCAGGGGCCAGCACAGATACGCAGTATTTT. The chain links TRBV30 to TRBJ2-3; TRBD1 is a possible D gene (6 bases). The germline V gene encodes CDR1 GTSNPN and CDR2 SVGIG (reference sequence). The CDR3 covers 15 residues. The V end lost 1 base, the J end lost 0 bases, and 11 bases lay between the germline ends.